The T cell receptor (beta chain) described here comes from a study of shared clonotypes between healthy human individuals. Study information: In total, the donors were two women and a few men aged 18 to 49.

Regarding the study as a whole: Some naive CD4 clonotypes, about 5%, turned up in common across several donors.

This clone was detected once. What it binds is not known. Template for every sorted-subset replicate PCR totaled about 200 ng DNA, 25,000 to 35,000 T cell genomes. Assay: immunoSEQ multiplex PCR; the TCRdb copy retains only in-frame clones and omits some. There are around 2.5 million clones in the sample; over 85% occur only once, and 0.36% lies in the top ten. Donation came from healthy HIV-negative adults that had no recent acute infections or vaccinations. The sequence was obtained from a man between 18 and 29 years old in good health. Some clones in this sample may be carry-over from other donors' samples. Sequenced material: naive CD4+ T cells from PBMCs. Noted subset: CD45RA+ positively selected.

The CDR3, as DNA: TGTGCCACCTTACTATCGACAGGCGATTACGGCTACACCTTC. Its protein product is CATLLSTGDYGYTF. The J gene is TRBJ1-2, the V gene TRBV28, with a tentative D call TRBD1 (6 bases). This CDR3 has 14 residues. Trimming took off 10 bases at V and 8 bases at J, with 23 bases between the two ends. Germline assignment: CDR1 MDHEN and CDR2 SYDVKM.